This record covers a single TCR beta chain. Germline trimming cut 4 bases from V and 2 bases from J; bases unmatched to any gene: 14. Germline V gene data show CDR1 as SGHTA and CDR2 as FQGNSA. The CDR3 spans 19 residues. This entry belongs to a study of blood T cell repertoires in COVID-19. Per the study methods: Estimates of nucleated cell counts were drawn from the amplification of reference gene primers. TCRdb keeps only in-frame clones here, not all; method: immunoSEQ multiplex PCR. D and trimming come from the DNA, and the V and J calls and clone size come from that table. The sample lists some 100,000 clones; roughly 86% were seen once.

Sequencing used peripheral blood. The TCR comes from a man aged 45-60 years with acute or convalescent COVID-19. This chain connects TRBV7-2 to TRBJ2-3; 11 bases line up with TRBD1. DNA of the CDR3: TGTGCCAGCAGCTCGGGACCGGGACAGGGGGGCGCCTTCACAGATACGCAGTATTTT. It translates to CASSSGPGQGGAFTDTQYF.